These T cell receptor beta chains were read from a single sample in a study of T cell changes during pregnancy in multiple sclerosis. Libraries were prepared by immunoSEQ multiplex PCR; TCRdb keeps only in-frame clonotypes and omits some of them. The sample shows 40,000 to 55,000 clones, around 94% of them seen only once. The sample was peripheral blood. These receptors all come from a female donor with multiple sclerosis, enrolled in a pregnancy study. Each CDR3 is given with its conserved first and last residue. Each record gives: V gene, J gene, clone size, D gene, CDR3 DNA, CDR3 protein. D genes are given only for firm matches. Size tells how often a clone was seen (once, few, many) or the class of an expanded clone, and some rows leave it out.

TRBV28	TRBJ2-7	.	.	TGTGCCAGCCGGACGGCCACCTACGAGCAGTACTTC	CASRTATYEQYF
TRBV6-4	TRBJ2-3	.	.	TGTGCCAGCAGTGAAAGGGACAGCACAGATACGCAGTATTTT	CASSERDSTDTQYF
TRBV2	TRBJ2-7	.	TRBD1	TGTGCCAGCAGCGTCCGGGACAGGGGGCTCAGATCGGGTTCCGAGCAGTACTTC	CASSVRDRGLRSGSEQYF
TRBV5-4	TRBJ2-1	.	TRBD2	TGTGCCAGCAGCTTGAGCGGGAGTGATCCACACAATGAGCAGTTCTTC	CASSLSGSDPHNEQFF
TRBV11-2	TRBJ2-3	.	.	TGTGCCAGCAGCTTAGTAGGCAGGGTACCAGATACGCAGTATTTT	CASSLVGRVPDTQYF
TRBV9	TRBJ1-6	.	.	TGTGCCAGCAGCGTGGGGGTGACCAATAATTCACCCCTCCACTTT	CASSVGVTNNSPLHF
TRBV19	TRBJ2-3	.	TRBD2	TGTGCCATCCCGACTAGCGGAGAGAGCACAGATACGCAGTATTTT	CAIPTSGESTDTQYF
TRBV29-1	TRBJ1-5	few	.	TGCAGCGTTGGGTCAGGGTCCCTTGATCAGCCCCAGCATTTT	CSVGSGSLDQPQHF
TRBV5-6	TRBJ1-2	.	TRBD1	TGTGCCAGCAGCCAACAGGGGAACTATGGCTACACCTTC	CASSQQGNYGYTF
TRBV7-4	TRBJ2-7	.	.	TGTGCCAGCAGCTTACGTTCCGGGGGCGCCTTGGAGTACTTC	CASSLRSGGALEYF